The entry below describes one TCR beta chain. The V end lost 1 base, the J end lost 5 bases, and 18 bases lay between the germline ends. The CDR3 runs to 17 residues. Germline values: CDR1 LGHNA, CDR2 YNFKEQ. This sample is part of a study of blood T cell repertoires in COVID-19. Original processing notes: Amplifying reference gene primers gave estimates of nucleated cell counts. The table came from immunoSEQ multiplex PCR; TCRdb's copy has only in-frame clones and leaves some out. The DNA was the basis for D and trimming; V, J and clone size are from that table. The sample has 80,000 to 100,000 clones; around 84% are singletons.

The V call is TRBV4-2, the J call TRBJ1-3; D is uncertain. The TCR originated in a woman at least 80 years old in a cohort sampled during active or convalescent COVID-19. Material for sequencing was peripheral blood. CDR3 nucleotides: TGTGCCAGCAGCCAAGTTAATGTGAGAGCTACCAGAAACACCATATATTTT. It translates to CASSQVNVRATRNTIYF.